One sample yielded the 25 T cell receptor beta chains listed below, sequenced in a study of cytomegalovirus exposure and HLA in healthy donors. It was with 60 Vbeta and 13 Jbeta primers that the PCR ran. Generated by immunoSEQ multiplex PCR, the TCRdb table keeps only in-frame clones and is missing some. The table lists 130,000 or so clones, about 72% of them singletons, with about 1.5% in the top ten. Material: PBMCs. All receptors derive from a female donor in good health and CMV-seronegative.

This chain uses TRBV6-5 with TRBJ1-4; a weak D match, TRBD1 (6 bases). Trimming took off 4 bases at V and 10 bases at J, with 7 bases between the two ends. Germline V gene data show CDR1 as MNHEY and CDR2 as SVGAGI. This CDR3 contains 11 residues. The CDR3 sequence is CASSLQGKLFF. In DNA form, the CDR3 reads TGTGCCAGCAGTTTACAGGGAAAACTGTTTTTT.

The CDR3 sequence: CASSPSGLAGANEQFF. CDR3 coding DNA: TGTGCCAGCAGTCCCTCGGGACTAGCGGGAGCTAATGAGCAGTTCTTC. The V and J genes are TRBV28 and TRBJ2-1; 14 bases match TRBD2. Trimming at V came to 5 bases and at J to 7 bases, leaving 7 bases not matched to a gene. Germline V CDR1 and CDR2: MDHEN, SYDVKM. This CDR3 spans 16 amino acids.

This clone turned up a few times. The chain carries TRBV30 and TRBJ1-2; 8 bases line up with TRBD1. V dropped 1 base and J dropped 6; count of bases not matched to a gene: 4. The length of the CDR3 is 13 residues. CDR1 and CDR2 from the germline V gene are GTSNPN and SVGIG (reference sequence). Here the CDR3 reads CAWSAQGADGYTF. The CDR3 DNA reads TGTGCCTGGAGTGCCCAGGGGGCGGATGGCTACACCTTC.

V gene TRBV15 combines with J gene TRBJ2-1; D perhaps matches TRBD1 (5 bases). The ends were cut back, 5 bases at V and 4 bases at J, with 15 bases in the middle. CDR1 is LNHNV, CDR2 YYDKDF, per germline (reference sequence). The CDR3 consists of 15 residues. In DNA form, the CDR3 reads TGTGCCACCAGCTTACTGGGGCAGCAATACAATGAGCAGTTCTTC. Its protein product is CATSLLGQQYNEQFF.

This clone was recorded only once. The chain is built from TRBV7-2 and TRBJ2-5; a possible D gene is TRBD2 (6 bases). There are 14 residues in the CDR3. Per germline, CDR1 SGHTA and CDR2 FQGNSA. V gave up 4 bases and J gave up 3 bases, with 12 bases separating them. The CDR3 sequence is CASSSGTLEETQYF. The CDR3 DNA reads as TGTGCCAGCAGCTCCGGGACTCTAGAAGAGACCCAGTACTTC. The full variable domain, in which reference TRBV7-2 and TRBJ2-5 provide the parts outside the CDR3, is GAGVSQSPSNKVTEKGKDVELRCDPISGHTALYWYRQSLGQGLEFLIYFQGNSAPDKSGLPSDRFSAERTGGSVSTLTIQRTQQEDSAVYLCASSSGTLEETQYFGPGTRLLVL.

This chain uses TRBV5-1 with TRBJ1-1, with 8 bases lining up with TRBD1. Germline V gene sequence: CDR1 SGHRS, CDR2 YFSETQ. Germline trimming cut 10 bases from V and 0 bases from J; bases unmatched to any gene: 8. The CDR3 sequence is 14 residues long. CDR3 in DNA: TGCGCCCGATACCGACAGGGGATGAACACTGAAGCTTTCTTT. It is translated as CARYRQGMNTEAFF.

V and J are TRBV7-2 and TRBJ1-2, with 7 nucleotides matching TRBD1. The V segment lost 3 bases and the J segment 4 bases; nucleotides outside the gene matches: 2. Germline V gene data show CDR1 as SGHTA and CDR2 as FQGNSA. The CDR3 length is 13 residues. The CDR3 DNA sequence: TGTGCCAGCAGCTTGGGACAGATCTATGGCTACACCTTC. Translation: CASSLGQIYGYTF.

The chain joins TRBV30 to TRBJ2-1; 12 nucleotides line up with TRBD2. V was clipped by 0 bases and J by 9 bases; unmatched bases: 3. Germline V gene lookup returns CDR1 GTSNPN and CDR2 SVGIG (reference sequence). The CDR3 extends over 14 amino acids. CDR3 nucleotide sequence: TGTGCCTGGAGTGTACTGACTAGCGGGAGTGAGCAGTTCTTC. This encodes CAWSVLTSGSEQFF.

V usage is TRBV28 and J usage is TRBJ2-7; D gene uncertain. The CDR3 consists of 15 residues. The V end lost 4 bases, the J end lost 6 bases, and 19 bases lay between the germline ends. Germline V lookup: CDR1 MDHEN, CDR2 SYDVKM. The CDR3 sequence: CASSWSSLPFLEQYF. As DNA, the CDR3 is TGTGCCAGCAGTTGGAGTTCATTACCATTTCTCGAGCAGTACTTC. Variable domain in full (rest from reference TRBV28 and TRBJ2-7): DVKVTQSSRYLVKRTGEKVFLECVQDMDHENMFWYRQDPGLGLRLIYFSYDVKMKEKGDIPEGYSVSREKKERFSLILESASTNQTSMYLCASSWSSLPFLEQYFGPGTRLTVT.

This chain's CDR3 is CASSPASHRVYEQYF. The CDR3 coding sequence is TGTGCCAGCAGTCCAGCTAGTCACAGGGTATACGAGCAGTACTTC. The V and J genes are TRBV28 and TRBJ2-7; a weak D match, TRBD1 (6 bases). V was clipped by 5 bases and J by 4 bases, with 18 bases between them. In germline, CDR1 is MDHEN, CDR2 SYDVKM. CDR3 length: 15 amino acids. Full variable domain (remainder filled in from reference TRBV28 and TRBJ2-7): DVKVTQSSRYLVKRTGEKVFLECVQDMDHENMFWYRQDPGLGLRLIYFSYDVKMKEKGDIPEGYSVSREKKERFSLILESASTNQTSMYLCASSPASHRVYEQYFGPGTRLTVT.

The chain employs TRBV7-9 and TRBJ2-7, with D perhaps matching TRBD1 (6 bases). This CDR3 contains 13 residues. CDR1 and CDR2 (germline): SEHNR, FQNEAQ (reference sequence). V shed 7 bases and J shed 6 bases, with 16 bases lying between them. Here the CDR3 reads CASNPLQGTEQYF. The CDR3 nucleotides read TGTGCCAGCAACCCTTTACAGGGAACCGAGCAGTACTTC.

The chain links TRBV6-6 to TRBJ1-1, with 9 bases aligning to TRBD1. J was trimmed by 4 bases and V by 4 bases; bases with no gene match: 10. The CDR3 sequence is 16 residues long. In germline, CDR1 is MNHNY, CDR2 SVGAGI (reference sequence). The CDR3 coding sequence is TGTGCCAGCAGTTCCTTTCGGACAGGGGTATCCACTGAAGCTTTCTTT. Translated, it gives CASSSFRTGVSTEAFF.

CDR3 residues: CASSTGLVTYEQYF. Here the CDR3 DNA reads TGCGCCAGCAGCACCGGACTAGTTACCTACGAGCAGTACTTC. This sequence joins TRBV5-1 and TRBJ2-7; 7 bases match TRBD2. Germline lookup yields CDR1 SGHRS and CDR2 YFSETQ. Trimming removed 4 bases from V and 2 bases from J; junction bases left unmatched: 6. The CDR3 length is 14 residues.

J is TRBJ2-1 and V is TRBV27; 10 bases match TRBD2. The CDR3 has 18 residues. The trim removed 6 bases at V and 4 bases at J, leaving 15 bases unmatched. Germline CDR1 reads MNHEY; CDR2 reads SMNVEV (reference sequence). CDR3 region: CASRILTSGSPLYNEQFF. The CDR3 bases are TGTGCCAGCAGAATCTTGACTAGCGGGTCGCCCCTTTACAATGAGCAGTTCTTC.

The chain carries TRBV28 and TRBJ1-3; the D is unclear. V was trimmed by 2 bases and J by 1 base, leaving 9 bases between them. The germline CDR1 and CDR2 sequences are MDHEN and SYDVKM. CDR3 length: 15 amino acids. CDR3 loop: CASSLNGDSGNTIYF. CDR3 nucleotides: TGTGCCAGCAGTTTAAACGGGGATTCTGGAAACACCATATATTTT.

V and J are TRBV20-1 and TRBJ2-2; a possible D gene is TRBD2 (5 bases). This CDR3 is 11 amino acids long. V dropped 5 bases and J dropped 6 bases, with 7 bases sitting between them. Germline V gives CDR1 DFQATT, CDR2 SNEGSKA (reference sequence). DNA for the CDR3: TGCAGTGCTCAGAGGGCCGGGGAGCTGTTTTTT. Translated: CSAQRAGELFF.

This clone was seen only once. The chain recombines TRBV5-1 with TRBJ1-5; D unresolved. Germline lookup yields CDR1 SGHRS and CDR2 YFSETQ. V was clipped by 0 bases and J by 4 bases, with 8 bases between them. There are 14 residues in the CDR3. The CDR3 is CASSLETPNQPQHF. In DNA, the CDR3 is TGCGCCAGCAGCTTGGAGACACCTAATCAGCCCCAGCATTTT.

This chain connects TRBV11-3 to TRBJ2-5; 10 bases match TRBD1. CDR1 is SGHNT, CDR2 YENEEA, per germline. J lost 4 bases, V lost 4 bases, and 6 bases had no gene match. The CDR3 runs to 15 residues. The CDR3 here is CASSWIRDRGETQYF. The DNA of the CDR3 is TGTGCCAGCAGCTGGATCCGGGACAGGGGAGAGACCCAGTACTTC. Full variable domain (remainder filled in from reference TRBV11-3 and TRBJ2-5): EAGVVQSPRYKIIEKKQPVAFWCNPISGHNTLYWYLQNLGQGPELLIRYENEEAVDDSQLPKDRFSAERLKGVDSTLKIQPAELGDSAVYLCASSWIRDRGETQYFGPGTRLLVL.

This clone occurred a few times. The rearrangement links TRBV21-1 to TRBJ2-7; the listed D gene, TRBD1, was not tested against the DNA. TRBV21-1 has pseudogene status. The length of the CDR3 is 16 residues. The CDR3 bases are TGTGCCAGCAGCAAAGTAAGACGCCAGGAAGCCTACGAGCAGTACTTC. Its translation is CASSKVRRQEAYEQYF.

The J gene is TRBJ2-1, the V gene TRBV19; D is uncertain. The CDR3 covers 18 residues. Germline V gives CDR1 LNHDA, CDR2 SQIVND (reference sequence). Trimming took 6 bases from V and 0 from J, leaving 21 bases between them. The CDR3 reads CASSQDPPGSVSYNEQFF. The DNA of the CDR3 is TGTGCCAGTAGCCAAGACCCCCCGGGTTCCGTCTCCTACAATGAGCAGTTCTTC.

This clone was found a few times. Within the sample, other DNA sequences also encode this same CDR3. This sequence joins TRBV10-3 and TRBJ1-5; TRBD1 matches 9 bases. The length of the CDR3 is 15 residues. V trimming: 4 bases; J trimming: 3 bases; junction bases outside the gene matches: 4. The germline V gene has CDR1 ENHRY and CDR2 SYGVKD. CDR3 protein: CAISGGQGYNQPQHF. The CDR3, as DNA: TGTGCCATCAGTGGGGGACAGGGTTACAATCAGCCCCAGCATTTT.

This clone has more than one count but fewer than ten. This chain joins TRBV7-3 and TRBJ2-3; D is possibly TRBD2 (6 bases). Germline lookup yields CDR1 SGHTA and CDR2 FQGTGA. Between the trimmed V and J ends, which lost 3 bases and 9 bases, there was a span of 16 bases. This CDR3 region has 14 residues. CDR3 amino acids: CASSLEGGRGTQYF. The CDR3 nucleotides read TGTGCCAGCAGCTTGGAGGGAGGCCGCGGCACGCAGTATTTT.

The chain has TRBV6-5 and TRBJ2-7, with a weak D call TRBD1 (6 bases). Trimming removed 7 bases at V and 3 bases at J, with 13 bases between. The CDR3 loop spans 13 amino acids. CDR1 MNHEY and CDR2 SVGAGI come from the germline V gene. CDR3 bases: TGTGCCAGCAAACAGGGAGAAGACTACGAGCAGTACTTC. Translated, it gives CASKQGEDYEQYF.

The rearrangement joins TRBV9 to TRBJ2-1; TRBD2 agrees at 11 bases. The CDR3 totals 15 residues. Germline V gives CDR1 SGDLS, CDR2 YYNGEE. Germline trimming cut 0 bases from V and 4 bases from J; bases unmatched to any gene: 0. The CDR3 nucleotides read TGTGCCAGCAGCGTAGGACTAGCGGGGTACAATGAGCAGTTCTTC. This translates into CASSVGLAGYNEQFF.

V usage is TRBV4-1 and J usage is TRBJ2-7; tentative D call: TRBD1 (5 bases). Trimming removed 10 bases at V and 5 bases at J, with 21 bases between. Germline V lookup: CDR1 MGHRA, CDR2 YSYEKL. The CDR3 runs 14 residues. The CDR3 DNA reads TGCGCCACCCAACCCGTCCAGGGTTCGGACGAGCAGTACTTC. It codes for CATQPVQGSDEQYF.